This TCR beta chain stems from a study of blood T cell repertoires in COVID-19. Repertoires were generated with immunoSEQ multiplex PCR, while TCRdb's copy carries only in-frame clones and drops some. Of 270,000 or so clones listed, around 81% are singletons. This CDR3 is 15 amino acids long. The germline gives CDR1 LNHDA, CDR2 SQIVND (reference sequence). J lost 0 bases, V lost 6 bases, and 6 bases had no gene match. This clonotype was obtained from a woman in her fifties or sixties with active or convalescent COVID-19. The chain employs TRBV19 and TRBJ2-5; 8 bases align to TRBD1. Source material: peripheral blood. The CDR3 loop is CASSAGQEYQETQYF. Here the CDR3 DNA reads TGTGCCAGTAGCGCGGGACAGGAATACCAAGAGACCCAGTACTTC.